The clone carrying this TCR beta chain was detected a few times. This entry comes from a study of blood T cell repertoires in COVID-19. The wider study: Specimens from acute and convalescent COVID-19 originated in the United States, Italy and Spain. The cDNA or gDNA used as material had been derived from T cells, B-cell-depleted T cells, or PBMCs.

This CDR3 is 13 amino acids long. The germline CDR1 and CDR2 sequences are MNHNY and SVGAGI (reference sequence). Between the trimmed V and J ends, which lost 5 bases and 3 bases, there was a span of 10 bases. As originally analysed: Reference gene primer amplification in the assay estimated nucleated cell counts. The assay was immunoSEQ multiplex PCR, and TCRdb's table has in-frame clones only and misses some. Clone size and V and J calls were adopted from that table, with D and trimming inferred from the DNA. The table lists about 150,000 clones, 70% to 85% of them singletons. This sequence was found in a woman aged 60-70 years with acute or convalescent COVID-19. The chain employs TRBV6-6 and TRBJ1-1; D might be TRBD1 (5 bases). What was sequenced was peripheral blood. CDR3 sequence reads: CASSPRQYTEAFF. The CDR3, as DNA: TGTGCCAGCAGTCCACGACAGTACACTGAAGCTTTCTTT.